The 10 T cell receptor beta chains below come from one sample, sequenced in a study of OX40 agonist ivuxolimab in advanced cancers. Libraries were prepared by immunoSEQ multiplex PCR; TCRdb keeps only in-frame clonotypes and omits some of them. The sample has about 41,000 clones, roughly 86% seen once; the top ten hold 3.6%. The sample was CD4+ or CD8+ T cells sorted from blood, taken in a trial of the OX40 agonist ivuxolimab. The receptors were sampled from an adult with an advanced solid tumor such as melanoma, head and neck, liver or kidney cancer.

The genes are TRBV19 and TRBJ2-1; 8 positions match TRBD2. V gave up 9 bases and J gave up 4 bases; unmatched junction bases: 8. Germline values: CDR1 LNHDA, CDR2 SQIVND (reference sequence). The CDR3 sequence is 14 residues long. The CDR3 spells CASTSGHDYNEQFF. CDR3 sequence (DNA): TGTGCCAGCACTAGCGGCCACGATTACAATGAGCAGTTCTTC.

Concerning this clone itself: Its ends do not fully match the called genes, so a read error is possible. The chain employs TRBV7-7 and TRBJ2-1, with TRBD2 as a possible D gene (5 bases). This CDR3 is built from 13 residues. CDR1 is SSHAT and CDR2 is FNYEAQ in the germline V gene (reference sequence). CDR3 protein: CASSLGSNNEQFF. CDR3 nucleotides: TGTGCTAGCAGCTTAGGGAGTAACAATGAGCAGTTCTTC.

This sequence joins TRBV18 and TRBJ1-1; 8 bases align to TRBD1. The germline gives CDR1 KGHSH, CDR2 LQKENI. The CDR3 covers 14 residues. V trimming: 8 bases; J trimming: 1 base; junction bases outside the gene matches: 6. The CDR3 DNA sequence: TGTGCCAGCCAACCGGGACAGGCGAACACTGAAGCTTTCTTT. Protein product: CASQPGQANTEAFF.

This chain joins TRBV27 and TRBJ1-2; D is unresolved. There are 13 residues in the CDR3. V was pared by 3 bases and J by 2 bases, with 7 bases between. The germline CDR1 and CDR2 sequences are MNHEY and SMNVEV (reference sequence). The CDR3 nucleotides are TGTGCCAGCAGTTTGAACATAAACTATGGCTACACCTTC. Its translation is CASSLNINYGYTF.

The DNA for the CDR3 is TGTGCCAGCAGCTTGGATGTGAAACGAGAAGCTTTCTTT. Its translation: CASSLDVKREAFF. The V call is TRBV5-8, the J call TRBJ1-1; D ambiguous. The length of the CDR3 is 13 residues. The germline V gene encodes CDR1 SGHTS and CDR2 YDEGEE. The V end lost 0 bases, the J end lost 8 bases, and 11 bases lay between the germline ends.

The chain is built from TRBV4-1 and TRBJ2-1; 7 nucleotides align to TRBD2. J gave up 6 bases and V 0 bases, and 14 bases lay outside the gene matches. Germline V gene data show CDR1 as MGHRA and CDR2 as YSYEKL. There are 18 residues in the CDR3. The CDR3 loop reads CASSQDFWEGRGVNEQFF. In DNA form, the CDR3 reads TGCGCCAGCAGCCAAGATTTCTGGGAGGGCCGGGGGGTCAATGAGCAGTTCTTC.

The chain couples TRBV4-1 to TRBJ2-7; D perhaps matches TRBD1 (5 bases). The CDR3 loop spans 15 amino acids. With 4 bases removed from V and 3 bases from J, the gap between germline ends came to 16 bases. The germline gives CDR1 MGHRA, CDR2 YSYEKL. The CDR3 spells CASSPGRQRNYEQYF. Here the CDR3 DNA reads TGCGCCAGCAGCCCCGGAAGACAGAGGAACTACGAGCAGTACTTC.

The chain employs TRBV5-1 and TRBJ1-1, with no clear D. The length of the CDR3 is 17 residues. In germline, CDR1 is SGHRS, CDR2 YFSETQ. V dropped 1 base and J dropped 3 bases, with 19 bases sitting between them. The CDR3 DNA sequence: TGCGCCAGCAGCTTGAACGGGAGACTCACCTCTGACACTGAAGCTTTCTTT. Its protein is CASSLNGRLTSDTEAFF.

The chain has TRBV6-1 and TRBJ2-7, with D possibly TRBD1 on 6 matching bases. The CDR3 covers 11 residues. The germline CDR1 and CDR2 sequences are MNHNS and SASEGT. V dropped 7 bases and J dropped 3 bases, with 7 bases sitting between them. In nucleotides, the CDR3 is TGTGCCAGCAAGGGGGTCTACGAGCAGTACTTC. Amino acid sequence: CASKGVYEQYF.

This clone has only one observation. The V and J genes are TRBV7-9 and TRBJ1-1, with a weak D call TRBD1 (6 bases). This CDR3 contains 13 residues. The V end lost 2 bases, the J end lost 4 bases, and 8 bases lay between the germline ends. Germline V gene data show CDR1 as SEHNR and CDR2 as FQNEAQ (reference sequence). The CDR3 coding sequence is TGTGCCAGCAGCTTACAAGGGGGCACTGAAGCTTTCTTT. It is translated as CASSLQGGTEAFF.